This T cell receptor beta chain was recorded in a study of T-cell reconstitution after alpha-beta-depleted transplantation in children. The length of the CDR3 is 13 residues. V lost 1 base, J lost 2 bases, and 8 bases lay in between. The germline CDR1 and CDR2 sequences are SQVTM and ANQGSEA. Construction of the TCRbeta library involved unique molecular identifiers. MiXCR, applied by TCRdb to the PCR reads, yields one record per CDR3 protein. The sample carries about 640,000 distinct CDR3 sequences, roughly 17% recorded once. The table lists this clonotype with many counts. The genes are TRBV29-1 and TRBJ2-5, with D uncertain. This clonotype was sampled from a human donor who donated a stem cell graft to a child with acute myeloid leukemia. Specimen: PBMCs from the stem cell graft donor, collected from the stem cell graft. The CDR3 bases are TGCAGCGTTGAAGGGCTCAGGCAAGAGACCCAGTACTTC. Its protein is CSVEGLRQETQYF.